These T cell receptor beta chains were read from a single sample in a study of Ad26.COV2.S vaccination and SARS-CoV-2 variants. The assay was immunoSEQ multiplex PCR, and TCRdb's table has in-frame clones only and misses some. The sample contains roughly 350,000 clones, around 89% of which appear only once. Sequenced material: peripheral blood, taken in a trial of Ad26.COV2.S vaccine versus placebo. Receptor source: a person aged 18-65 years who received the Ad26.COV2.S COVID-19 vaccine or a placebo. The CDR3 runs from the conserved cysteine through the conserved F or W. Fields, in order: D gene, J gene, clone size, V gene, CDR3 length, CDR3 DNA, CDR3 protein. A D gene is named only where the DNA matches it firmly. Size values are once, few and many counts, or a class for expanded clones, and some rows have none.

d_gene: NA; j_gene: TRBJ1-1; abundance: NA; v_gene: TRBV19; len: 16; CDR3nt: TGTGCCAGTAGTATAGGATGGGGGGACATGAACACTGAAGCTTTCTTT; CDR3aa: CASSIGWGDMNTEAFF
d_gene: NA; j_gene: TRBJ2-3; abundance: NA; v_gene: TRBV6-2/TRBV6-3; len: 13; CDR3nt: TGTGCCAGCAGCCTGGACGGGACAGATACGCAGTATTTT; CDR3aa: CASSLDGTDTQYF
d_gene: TRBD2; j_gene: TRBJ2-1; abundance: once; v_gene: TRBV10-3; len: 15; CDR3nt: TGTGCCATCAGATCTAGCGGCAGCTCCTACAATGAGCAGTTCTTC; CDR3aa: CAIRSSGSSYNEQFF
d_gene: NA; j_gene: TRBJ1-1; abundance: few; v_gene: TRBV5-1; len: 14; CDR3nt: TGCGCCAGCAGCTTGGGTGAGCGGGGCACTGAAGCTTTCTTT; CDR3aa: CASSLGERGTEAFF
d_gene: NA; j_gene: TRBJ1-6; abundance: NA; v_gene: TRBV9; len: 16; CDR3nt: TGTGCCAGCAGCCAGGGGTCGAGCTCCTATAATTCACCCCTCCACTTT; CDR3aa: CASSQGSSSYNSPLHF
d_gene: TRBD1; j_gene: TRBJ2-6; abundance: NA; v_gene: TRBV29-1; len: 17; CDR3nt: TGCAGCGTTGAAGATCGGGACAGGGTATCTGGGGCCAACGTCCTGACTTTC; CDR3aa: CSVEDRDRVSGANVLTF
d_gene: TRBD2; j_gene: TRBJ2-1; abundance: NA; v_gene: TRBV19; len: 14; CDR3nt: TGTGCCAGTAGGGGGAGCGGGGGAATCTTTGAGCAGTTCTTC; CDR3aa: CASRGSGGIFEQFF
d_gene: NA; j_gene: TRBJ1-3; abundance: NA; v_gene: TRBV7-2; len: 15; CDR3nt: TGTGCCAGCAGCTCCCAGACGGGCCTCGGAAACACCATATATTTT; CDR3aa: CASSSQTGLGNTIYF
d_gene: NA; j_gene: TRBJ1-5; abundance: NA; v_gene: TRBV9; len: 13; CDR3nt: TGTGCCAGCAGTCGACCGGGCGAACAGCCCCAGCATTTT; CDR3aa: CASSRPGEQPQHF
d_gene: NA; j_gene: TRBJ1-4; abundance: NA; v_gene: TRBV4-3; len: 16; CDR3nt: TGCGCCAGCAGCCGTTCCGGGAGGGCGCTAAATGAAAAACTGTTTTTT; CDR3aa: CASSRSGRALNEKLFF
d_gene: NA; j_gene: TRBJ2-1; abundance: NA; v_gene: TRBV10-2; len: 15; CDR3nt: TGCGCCAGCAGTGAGTCGATCCCCGGGGGCGCGCAGCAGTTCTTC; CDR3aa: CASSESIPGGAQQFF
d_gene: NA; j_gene: TRBJ2-5; abundance: NA; v_gene: TRBV7-9; len: 12; CDR3nt: TGTGCCAGCAGCTCCAACCAAGAGACCCAGTACTTC; CDR3aa: CASSSNQETQYF
d_gene: NA; j_gene: TRBJ1-1; abundance: NA; v_gene: TRBV7-9; len: 12; CDR3nt: TGTGCCAGCAGGTCACGACTAACTGAAGCTTTCTTT; CDR3aa: CASRSRLTEAFF
d_gene: NA; j_gene: TRBJ2-3; abundance: NA; v_gene: TRBV3-1/TRBV3-2; len: 12; CDR3nt: TGTGCCAGCAGCCGCCTCACAGATACGCAGTATTTT; CDR3aa: CASSRLTDTQYF
d_gene: TRBD2; j_gene: TRBJ2-7; abundance: many; v_gene: TRBV5-4; len: 15; CDR3nt: TGTGCCAGCAGCTATAGCGGGAGTAGGTCCTACGAGCAGTACTTC; CDR3aa: CASSYSGSRSYEQYF
d_gene: NA; j_gene: TRBJ1-3; abundance: NA; v_gene: TRBV19; len: 15; CDR3nt: TGTGCCAGTACGGTGGGGTCCGGCTCTGGAAACACCATATATTTT; CDR3aa: CASTVGSGSGNTIYF